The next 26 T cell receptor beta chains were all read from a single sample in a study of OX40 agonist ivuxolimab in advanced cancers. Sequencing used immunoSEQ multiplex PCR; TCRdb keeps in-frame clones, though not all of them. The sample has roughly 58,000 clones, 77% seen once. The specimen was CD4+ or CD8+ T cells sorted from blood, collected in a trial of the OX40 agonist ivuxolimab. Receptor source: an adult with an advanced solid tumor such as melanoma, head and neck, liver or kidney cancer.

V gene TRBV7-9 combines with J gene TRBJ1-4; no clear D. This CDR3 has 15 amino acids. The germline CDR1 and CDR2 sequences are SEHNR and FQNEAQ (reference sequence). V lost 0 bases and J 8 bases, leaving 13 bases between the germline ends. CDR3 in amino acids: CASSLAATGREKLFF. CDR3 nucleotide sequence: TGTGCCAGCAGCTTAGCGGCAACTGGAAGGGAAAAACTGTTTTTT.

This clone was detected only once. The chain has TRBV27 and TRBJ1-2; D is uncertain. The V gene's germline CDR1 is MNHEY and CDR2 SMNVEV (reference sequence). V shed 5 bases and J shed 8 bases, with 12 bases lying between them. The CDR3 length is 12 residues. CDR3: CASSGRFEGYTF. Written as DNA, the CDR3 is TGTGCCAGCAGTGGACGGTTTGAAGGCTACACCTTC.

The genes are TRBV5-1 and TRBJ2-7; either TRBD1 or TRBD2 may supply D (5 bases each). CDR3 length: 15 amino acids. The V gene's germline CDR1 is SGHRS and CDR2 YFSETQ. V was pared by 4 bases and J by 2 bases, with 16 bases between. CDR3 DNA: TGCGCCAGCAGCCAAAAGGGGACCGACGCCTACGAGCAGTACTTC. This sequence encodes CASSQKGTDAYEQYF.

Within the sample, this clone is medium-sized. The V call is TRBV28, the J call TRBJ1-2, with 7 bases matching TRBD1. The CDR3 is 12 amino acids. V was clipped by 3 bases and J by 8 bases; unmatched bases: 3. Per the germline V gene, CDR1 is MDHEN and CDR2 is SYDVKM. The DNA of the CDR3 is TGTGCCAGCAGTTTGACAGGGTACGGCTACACCTTC. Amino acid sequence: CASSLTGYGYTF.

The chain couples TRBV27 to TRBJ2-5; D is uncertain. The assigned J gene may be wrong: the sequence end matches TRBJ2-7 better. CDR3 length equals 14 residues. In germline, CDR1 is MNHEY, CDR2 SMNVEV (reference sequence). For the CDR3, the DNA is TGTGCCAGCAGTCCGGCCGGAACGAAGTACGAGCAGTACTTC. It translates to CASSPAGTKYEQYF.

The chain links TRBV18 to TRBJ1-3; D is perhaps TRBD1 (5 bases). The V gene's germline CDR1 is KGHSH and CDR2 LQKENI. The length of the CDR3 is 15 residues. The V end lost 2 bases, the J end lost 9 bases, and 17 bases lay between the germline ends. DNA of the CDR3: TGTGCCAGCTCACCAGCGGAGGGGCTGGAAGTCACCATATATTTT. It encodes CASSPAEGLEVTIYF.

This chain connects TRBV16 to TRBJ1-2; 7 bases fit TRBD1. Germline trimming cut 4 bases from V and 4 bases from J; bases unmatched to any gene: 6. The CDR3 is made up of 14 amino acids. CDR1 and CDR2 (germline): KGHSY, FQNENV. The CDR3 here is CASSPRQGGYGYTF. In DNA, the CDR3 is TGTGCCAGCAGCCCTCGACAGGGAGGCTATGGCTACACCTTC.

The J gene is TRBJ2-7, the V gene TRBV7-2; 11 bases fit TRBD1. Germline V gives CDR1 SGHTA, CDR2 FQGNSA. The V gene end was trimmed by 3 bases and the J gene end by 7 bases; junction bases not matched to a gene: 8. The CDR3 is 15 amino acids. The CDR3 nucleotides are TGTGCCAGCAGCTTCACCGGGACAGGGGGGTTTGAGCAGTACTTC. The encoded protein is CASSFTGTGGFEQYF. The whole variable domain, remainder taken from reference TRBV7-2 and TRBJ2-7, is GAGVSQSPSNKVTEKGKDVELRCDPISGHTALYWYRQSLGQGLEFLIYFQGNSAPDKSGLPSDRFSAERTGGSVSTLTIQRTQQEDSAVYLCASSFTGTGGFEQYFGPGTRLTVT.

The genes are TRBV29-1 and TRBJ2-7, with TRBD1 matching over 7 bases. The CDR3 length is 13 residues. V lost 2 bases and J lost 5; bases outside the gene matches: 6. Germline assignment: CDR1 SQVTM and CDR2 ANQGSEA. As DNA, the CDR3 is TGCAGCGTTGAAATGGCAGGGGGACACGAGCAGTACTTC. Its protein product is CSVEMAGGHEQYF.

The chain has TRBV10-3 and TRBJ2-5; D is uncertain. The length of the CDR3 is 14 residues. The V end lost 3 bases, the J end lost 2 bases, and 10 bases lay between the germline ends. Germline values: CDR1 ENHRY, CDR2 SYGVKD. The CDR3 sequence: CAISESKQQETQYF. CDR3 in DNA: TGTGCCATCAGTGAAAGTAAACAGCAAGAGACCCAGTACTTC.

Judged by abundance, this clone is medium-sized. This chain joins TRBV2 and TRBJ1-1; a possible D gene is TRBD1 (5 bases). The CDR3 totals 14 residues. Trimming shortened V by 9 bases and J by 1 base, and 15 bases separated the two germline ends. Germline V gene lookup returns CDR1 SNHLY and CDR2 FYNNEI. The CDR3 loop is CASSSGTANTEAFF. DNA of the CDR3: TGTGCCAGTTCTTCCGGGACGGCGAACACTGAAGCTTTCTTT.

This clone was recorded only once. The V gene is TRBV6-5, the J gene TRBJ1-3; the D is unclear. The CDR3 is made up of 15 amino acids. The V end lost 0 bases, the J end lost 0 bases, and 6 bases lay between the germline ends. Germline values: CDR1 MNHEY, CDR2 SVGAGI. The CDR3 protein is CASSYSFLSGNTIYF. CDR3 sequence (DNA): TGTGCCAGCAGTTACTCCTTTCTCTCTGGAAACACCATATATTTT.

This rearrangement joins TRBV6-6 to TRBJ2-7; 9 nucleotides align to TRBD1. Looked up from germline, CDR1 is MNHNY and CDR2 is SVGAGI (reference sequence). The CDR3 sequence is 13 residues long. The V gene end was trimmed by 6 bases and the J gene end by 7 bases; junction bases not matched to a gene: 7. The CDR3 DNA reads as TGTGCCAGCAGCCGGGACAGGGTTAAAGAGCAGTACTTC. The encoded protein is CASSRDRVKEQYF.

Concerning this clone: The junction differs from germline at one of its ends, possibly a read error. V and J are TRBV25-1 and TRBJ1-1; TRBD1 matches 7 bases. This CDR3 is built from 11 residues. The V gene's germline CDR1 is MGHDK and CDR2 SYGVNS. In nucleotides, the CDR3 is TGTGCCAGCAGTGAAGGGACAGACGCGCGCTTT. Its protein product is CASSEGTDARF.

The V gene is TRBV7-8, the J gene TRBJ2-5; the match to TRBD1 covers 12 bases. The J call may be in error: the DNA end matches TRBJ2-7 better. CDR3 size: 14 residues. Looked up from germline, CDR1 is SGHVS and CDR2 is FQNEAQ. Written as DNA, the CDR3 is TGTGCCAGCAGCCCCGGGACAGGGGGCAACGAGCAGTACTTC. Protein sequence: CASSPGTGGNEQYF.

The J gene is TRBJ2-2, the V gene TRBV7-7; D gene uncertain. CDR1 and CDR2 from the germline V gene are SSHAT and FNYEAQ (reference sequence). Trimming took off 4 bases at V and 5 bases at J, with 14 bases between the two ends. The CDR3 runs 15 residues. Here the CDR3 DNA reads TGTGCCAGCAGCTACACCCATCTTGGGACCGGGGAGCTGTTTTTT. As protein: CASSYTHLGTGELFF.

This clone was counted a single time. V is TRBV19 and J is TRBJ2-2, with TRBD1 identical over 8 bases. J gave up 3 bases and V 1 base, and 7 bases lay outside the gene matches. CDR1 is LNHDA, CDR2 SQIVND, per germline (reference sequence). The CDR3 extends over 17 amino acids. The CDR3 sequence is CASSIGPGGAYTGELFF. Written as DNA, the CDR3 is TGTGCCAGTAGTATAGGGCCAGGGGGCGCGTACACCGGGGAGCTGTTTTTT.

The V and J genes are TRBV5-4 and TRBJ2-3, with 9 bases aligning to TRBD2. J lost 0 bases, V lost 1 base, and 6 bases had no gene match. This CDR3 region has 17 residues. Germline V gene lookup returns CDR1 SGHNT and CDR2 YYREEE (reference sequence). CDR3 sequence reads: CASSLLKLAGSTDTQYF. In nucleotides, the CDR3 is TGTGCCAGCAGCTTGTTAAAGCTAGCGGGGAGCACAGATACGCAGTATTTT.

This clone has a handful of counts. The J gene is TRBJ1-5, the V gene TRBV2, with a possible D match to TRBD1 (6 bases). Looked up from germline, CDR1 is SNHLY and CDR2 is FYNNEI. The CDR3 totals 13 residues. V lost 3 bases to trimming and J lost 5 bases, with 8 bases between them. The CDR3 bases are TGTGCCAGCAGTGATAGGACAGATCAGCCCCAGCATTTT. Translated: CASSDRTDQPQHF.

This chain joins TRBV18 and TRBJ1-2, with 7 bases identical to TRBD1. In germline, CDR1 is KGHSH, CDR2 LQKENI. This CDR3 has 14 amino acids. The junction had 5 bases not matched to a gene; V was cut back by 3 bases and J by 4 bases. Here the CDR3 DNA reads TGTGCCAGCTCACCGGCCGGGACAGCCTATGGCTACACCTTC. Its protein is CASSPAGTAYGYTF.

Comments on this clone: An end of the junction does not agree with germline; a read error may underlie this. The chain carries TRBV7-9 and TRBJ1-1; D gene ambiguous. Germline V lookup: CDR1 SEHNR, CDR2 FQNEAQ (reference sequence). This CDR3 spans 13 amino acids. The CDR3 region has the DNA TGCGCCAGCAGCCGGCTAATTGGGGATGAAGCTTTCTTT. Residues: CASSRLIGDEAFF.

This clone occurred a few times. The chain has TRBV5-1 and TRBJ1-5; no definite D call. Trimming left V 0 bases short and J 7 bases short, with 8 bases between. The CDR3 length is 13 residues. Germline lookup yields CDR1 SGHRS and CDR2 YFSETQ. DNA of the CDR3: TGCGCCAGCAGCTTGGCCGTCGACCAGCCCCAGCATTTT. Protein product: CASSLAVDQPQHF.

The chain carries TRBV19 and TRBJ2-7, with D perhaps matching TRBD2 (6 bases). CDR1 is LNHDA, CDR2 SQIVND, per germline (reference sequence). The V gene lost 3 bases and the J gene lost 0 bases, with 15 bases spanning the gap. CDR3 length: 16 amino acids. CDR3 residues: CASSMIVGGTSYEQYF. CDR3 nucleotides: TGTGCCAGTAGTATGATCGTGGGAGGAACCTCCTACGAGCAGTACTTC.

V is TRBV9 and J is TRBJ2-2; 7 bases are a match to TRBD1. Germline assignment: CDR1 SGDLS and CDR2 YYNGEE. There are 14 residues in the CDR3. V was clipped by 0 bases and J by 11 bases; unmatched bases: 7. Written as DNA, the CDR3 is TGTGCCAGCAGCGTAGTAGGGACAGCGTATGAGCTGTTTTTT. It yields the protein CASSVVGTAYELFF.

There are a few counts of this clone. This chain's CDR3 is CASSPRSGRDNEQFF. CDR3 nucleotides: TGTGCCAGCTCACCAAGGAGCGGGAGGGACAATGAGCAGTTCTTC. The rearrangement uses TRBV18 and TRBJ2-1; the match to TRBD2 covers 10 bases. The trim removed 2 bases at V and 5 bases at J, leaving 3 bases unmatched. CDR1 and CDR2 from the germline V gene are KGHSH and LQKENI. There are 15 residues in the CDR3. Supplemented by reference TRBV18 and TRBJ2-1, the full variable domain reads NAGVMQNPRHLVRRRGQEARLRCSPMKGHSHVYWYRQLPEEGLKFMVYLQKENIIDESGMPKERFSAEFPKEGPSILRIQQVVRGDSAAYFCASSPRSGRDNEQFFGPGTRLTVL.

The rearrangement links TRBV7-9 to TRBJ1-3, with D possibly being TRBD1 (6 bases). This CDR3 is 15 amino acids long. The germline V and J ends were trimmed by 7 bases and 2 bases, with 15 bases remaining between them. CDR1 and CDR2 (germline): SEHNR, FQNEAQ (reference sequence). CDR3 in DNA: TGTGCCAGCACGGGCCCTTCAGGGGCTGGAAACACCATATATTTT. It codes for CASTGPSGAGNTIYF.